These 18 T cell receptor beta chains came from one sample sequenced in a study of T cells expressing NK-cell markers. TCRdb re-called the 5' RACE reads, yielding one record per CDR3 amino acid sequence without DNA. Its table lists around 110,000 distinct CDR3 sequences. The sequenced material came from blood T cells: a sorted CD56 or NKG2C T cell subset, CD4+ or CD8+ T cells, or bulk PBMC T cells (not recorded which). The receptors originated from a woman aged 18-70 years in good health.

V gene TRBV19 combines with J gene TRBJ2-1; the D call of TRBD1 rests on TCRdb alone, since no DNA is present to check it. Germline V CDR1 and CDR2: LNHDA, SQIVND (reference sequence). There are 15 residues in the CDR3. The CDR3 spells CASTPSSKAYNEQFF.

The rearrangement links TRBV4-1 to TRBJ2-4; TCRdb's D call of TRBD1 is untestable without DNA. Germline V lookup: CDR1 MGHRA, CDR2 YSYEKL. The CDR3 has 12 residues. The CDR3 is CASSNSGNIQYF.

The chain employs TRBV7-2 and TRBJ1-5; TCRdb calls TRBD1, which cannot be checked without DNA. The CDR3 covers 14 residues. CDR1 SGHTA and CDR2 FQGNSA come from the germline V gene. This CDR3 is CASSDRVIEQPQHF.

The chain links TRBV6-2 or TRBV6-3 to TRBJ2-2. Germline V gives CDR1 MNHEY, CDR2 SVGEGT. This CDR3 spans 12 amino acids. This CDR3 reads CASSPNVGELFF.

The V call is TRBV28, the J call TRBJ2-1; lacking DNA, the TRBD2 call made by TCRdb goes unchecked. Germline V gene lookup returns CDR1 MDHEN and CDR2 SYDVKM. The CDR3 covers 21 residues. CDR3 loop: CASSLLAGASPWGYGSDEQFF.

The chain has TRBV27 and TRBJ1-2; absent DNA, TCRdb's TRBD1 call cannot be checked. The germline gives CDR1 MNHEY, CDR2 SMNVEV (reference sequence). The CDR3 length is 15 residues. CDR3 sequence reads: CATVAPTGKEDGYTF.

This rearrangement joins TRBV6-1 to TRBJ2-2; TCRdb's D call, TRBD1, is unchecked because there is no DNA. Germline values: CDR1 MNHNS, CDR2 SASEGT. The CDR3 has 13 residues. CDR3 in amino acids: CASGTHNTGELFF.

This chain uses TRBV15 with TRBJ2-1; TCRdb designates TRBD1, a call that cannot be tested without DNA. The CDR3 extends over 16 amino acids. Germline V lookup: CDR1 LNHNV, CDR2 YYDKDF (reference sequence). CDR3 protein: CATSRDFGGGYNEQFF.

The chain carries TRBV7-2 and TRBJ2-3; checking the TCRdb D call of TRBD1 is not possible without DNA. Germline-derived CDR1 and CDR2 are SGHTA and FQGNSA. The CDR3 extends over 14 amino acids. This chain's CDR3 is CASSWTGSTDTQYF.

V gene TRBV20-1 combines with J gene TRBJ2-5; TCRdb names TRBD2, which stays unverified in the absence of DNA. Germline CDR1 DFQATT, CDR2 SNEGSKA (reference sequence). The CDR3 runs to 15 residues. CDR3 sequence: CSATPGLAEQETQYF.

This chain joins TRBV19 and TRBJ2-2. Germline V gene lookup returns CDR1 LNHDA and CDR2 SQIVND (reference sequence). This CDR3 has 15 amino acids. The CDR3 sequence: CASSIFVGYTGELFF.

The chain couples TRBV20-1 to TRBJ2-5; TCRdb selects TRBD1, and the lack of DNA leaves this call unchecked. There are 14 residues in the CDR3. Germline V gene sequence: CDR1 DFQATT, CDR2 SNEGSKA (reference sequence). CDR3 amino acids: CSAPGTGGWETQYF.

J is TRBJ1-3 and V is TRBV11-2; the TRBD1 assignment by TCRdb is unverifiable without DNA. The germline CDR1 and CDR2 sequences are SGHAT and FQNNGV. The CDR3 extends over 11 amino acids. The CDR3 loop is CASSPGVTIYF.

This chain uses TRBV20-1 with TRBJ2-7; the D call from TCRdb, TRBD2, cannot be confirmed without DNA. The germline V gene encodes CDR1 DFQATT and CDR2 SNEGSKA (reference sequence). The CDR3 loop spans 14 amino acids. The CDR3 reads CSASLSGSGGEQYF.

J is TRBJ2-3 and V is TRBV23-1; the TRBD1 assignment by TCRdb is unverifiable without DNA. TRBV23-1 is an ORF for which the function is uncertain. This CDR3 contains 17 residues. The CDR3 is CASSQSVTGPVGDTQYF.

This chain uses TRBV6-2 or TRBV6-3 with TRBJ2-7. This CDR3 is built from 14 residues. CDR1 is MNHEY and CDR2 is SVGEGT in the germline V gene. This CDR3 is CASSYSSGPYEQYF.

V is TRBV7-7 and J is TRBJ2-1; the TRBD2 assignment by TCRdb is unverifiable without DNA. Germline V gene lookup returns CDR1 SSHAT and CDR2 FNYEAQ (reference sequence). The CDR3 sequence is 15 residues long. The CDR3 loop reads CASSIDSSSGNEQFF.

V gene TRBV29-1 combines with J gene TRBJ1-1; the TCRdb call, TRBD1, lacks DNA for checking. This CDR3 has 15 residues. Germline CDR1 is SQVTM and CDR2 is ANQGSEA. CDR3 region: CSVKGGENMNTEAFF.